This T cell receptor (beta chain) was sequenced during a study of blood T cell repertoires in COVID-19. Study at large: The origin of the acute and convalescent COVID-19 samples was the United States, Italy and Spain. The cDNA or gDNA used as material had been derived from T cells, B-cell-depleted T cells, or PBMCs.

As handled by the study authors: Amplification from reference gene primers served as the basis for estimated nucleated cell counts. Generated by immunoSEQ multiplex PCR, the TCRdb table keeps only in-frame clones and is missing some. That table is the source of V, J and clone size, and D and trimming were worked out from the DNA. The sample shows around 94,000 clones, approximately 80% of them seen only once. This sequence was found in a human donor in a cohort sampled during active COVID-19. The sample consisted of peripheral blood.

The CDR3 here is CASKGLASSGANVLTF. DNA of the CDR3: TGTGCCAGCAAGGGACTGGCGAGCTCTGGGGCCAACGTCCTGACTTTC. The V call is TRBV2, the J call TRBJ2-6; maybe TRBD2 (6 bases). Trimming removed 7 bases at V and 0 bases at J, with 13 bases between. The germline CDR1 and CDR2 sequences are SNHLY and FYNNEI. The CDR3 runs to 16 residues.